The text below deals with one T cell receptor beta chain. The CDR3 runs 14 residues. In germline, CDR1 is SNHLY, CDR2 FYNNEI. The trim removed 8 bases at V and 0 bases at J, leaving 6 bases unmatched. Generated by immunoSEQ multiplex PCR, the TCRdb table keeps only in-frame clones and is missing some. The sample lists about 500,000 clones; roughly 90% were seen once. Residents of 24 US areas, aged roughly 18 to 90 years, made up the participants. This record belongs to a study of blood T cell repertoires in COVID-19. Study-level information: Spain, Italy and the United States supplied samples that represented acute and convalescent COVID-19. Sample material is recorded as cDNA or gDNA derived from T cells, B-cell-depleted T cells, or PBMCs.

The V gene is TRBV2, the J gene TRBJ2-7, with 8 bases matching TRBD2. The sample comprised PBMCs or T cells enriched from blood (not recorded which). The TCR comes from a young woman who had recovered from COVID-19. CDR3 amino acids: CASAPGGLSYEQYF. CDR3 nucleotides: TGTGCCAGCGCCCCGGGGGGGCTCTCCTACGAGCAGTACTTC.